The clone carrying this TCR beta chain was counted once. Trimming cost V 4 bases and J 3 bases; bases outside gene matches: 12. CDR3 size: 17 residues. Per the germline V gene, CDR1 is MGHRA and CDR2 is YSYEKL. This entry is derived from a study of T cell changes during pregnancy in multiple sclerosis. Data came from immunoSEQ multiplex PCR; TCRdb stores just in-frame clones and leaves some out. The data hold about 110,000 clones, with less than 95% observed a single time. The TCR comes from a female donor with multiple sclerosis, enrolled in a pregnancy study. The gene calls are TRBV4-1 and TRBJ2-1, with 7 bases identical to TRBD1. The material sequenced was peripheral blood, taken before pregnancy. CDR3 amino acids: CASSPGRARGIYNEQFF. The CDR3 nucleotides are TGCGCCAGCAGCCCGGGGCGGGCCAGGGGGATCTACAATGAGCAGTTCTTC.